The TCR beta chain under discussion was sequenced for a study of T-cell memory formation after mild COVID-19. This clonotype was observed a handful of times. Its antigen remains unknown. CDR3 size: 13 residues. Germline-derived CDR1 and CDR2 are MGHRA and YSYEKL. V lost 0 bases to trimming and J lost 11 bases, with 13 bases between them. Study-wide results and limits: The finding that pre-infection memory included some responding clones suggested that cross-reactive memory joined. Day 15 to 85 contracting clones showed balanced CD4/CD8; later expanders leaned CD4+. SARS-CoV-2 specificity of second-wave clones peaking day 37 was unconfirmed.

Employing constant-segment primers, 5'RACE generated TCR alpha and TCR beta cDNA libraries bearing sample barcodes and UMIs. In TCRdb, the 5' RACE reads were re-called with MiXCR into one record per CDR3 protein. The sample shows a few hundred thousand distinct CDR3 sequences, 20% to 25% of them seen only once. The V call is TRBV4-1, the J call TRBJ1-1; TRBD1 is a possible D gene (5 bases). The sequenced sample consisted of PBMCs or a T cell subset sorted from them (not recorded which). The TCR comes from a man in his late teens or twenties who had mild COVID-19 (a few samples of this study predate the infection). Cell type and time point are not known. The CDR3 DNA reads TGCGCCAGCAGCCAAGATTCGGAGGGGCGGGCTTTCTTT. It encodes CASSQDSEGRAFF.